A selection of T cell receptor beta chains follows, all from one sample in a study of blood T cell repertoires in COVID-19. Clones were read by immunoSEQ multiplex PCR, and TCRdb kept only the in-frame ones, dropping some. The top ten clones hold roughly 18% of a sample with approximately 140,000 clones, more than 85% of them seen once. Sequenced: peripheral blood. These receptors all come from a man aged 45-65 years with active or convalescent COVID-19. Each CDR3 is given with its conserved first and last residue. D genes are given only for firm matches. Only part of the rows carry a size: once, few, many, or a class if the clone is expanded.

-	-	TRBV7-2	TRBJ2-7	TGTGCCAGCAGCTTAGCCGGCGGGGTGGGCTACGAGCAGTACTTC	CASSLAGGVGYEQYF
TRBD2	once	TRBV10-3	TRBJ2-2	TGTGCCATCAGGAAAGAGGGTGGGAGGCCCACTAGCGGGAGAGTGCCCGGGGAGCTGTTTTTT	CAIRKEGGRPTSGRVPGELFF
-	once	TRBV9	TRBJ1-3	TGTGCCAGCAGTGATACAGGGACCCCCTACTCTGGAAACACCATATATTTT	CASSDTGTPYSGNTIYF
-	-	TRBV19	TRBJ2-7	TGTGCCAGTAGTATTCTTGAGGGAGAGGCTTACGAGCAGTACTTC	CASSILEGEAYEQYF
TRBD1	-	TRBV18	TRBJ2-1	TGTGCCAGCTCGCCAATTTTAGGACAGGGTAATAACAATGAGCAGTTCTTC	CASSPILGQGNNNEQFF
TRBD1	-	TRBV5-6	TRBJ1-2	TGTGCCAGCAGCCCGGGACAGAGAGTCTATGGCTACACCTTC	CASSPGQRVYGYTF
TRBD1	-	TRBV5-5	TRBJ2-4	TGTGCCAGCAGCCCAGGACAGGGTGGGAACATTCAGTACTTC	CASSPGQGGNIQYF
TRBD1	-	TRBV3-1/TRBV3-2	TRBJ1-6	TGTGCCAGCAGCCCCGACCTGGGGGGCCTAGGGGGCCCTTCACCCCTCCACTTT	CASSPDLGGLGGPSPLHF
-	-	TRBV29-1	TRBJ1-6	TGCAGCGACCAGGGCCCGGATAATTCACCCCTCCACTTT	CSDQGPDNSPLHF
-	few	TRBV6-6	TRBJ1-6	TGTGCCAGCAGTTACTCGGTCAGGACACCAAATTCACCCCTCCACTTT	CASSYSVRTPNSPLHF
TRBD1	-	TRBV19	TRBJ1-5	TGTGCCAGTAGTCACGGACAGGGAGGTCAGCCCCAGCATTTT	CASSHGQGGQPQHF
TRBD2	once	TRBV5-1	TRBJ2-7	TGCGCCAGCAGCTTGGCTCGGGGGGTACACGAGCAGTACTTC	CASSLARGVHEQYF
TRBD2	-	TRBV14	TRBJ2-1	TGTGCCAGCAGCCAAGATCGGGCTAGCGGGGAGCAGTTCTTC	CASSQDRASGEQFF
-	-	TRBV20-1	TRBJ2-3	TGCAGTGGGGAGCAAGGAGATACGCAGTATTTT	CSGEQGDTQYF
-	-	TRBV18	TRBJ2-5	TGTGCCAGCTCACCAGATAGGGGCCGGGAGACCCAGTACTTC	CASSPDRGRETQYF
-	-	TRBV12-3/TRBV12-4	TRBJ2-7	TGTGCCAGCAGGCCGTTAGACAGTAAGCAGTACTTC	CASRPLDSKQYF
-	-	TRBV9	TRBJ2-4	TGTGCCAGCAGCTCTCGAGCTGGAGCGACCAAAAACATTCAGTACTTC	CASSSRAGATKNIQYF
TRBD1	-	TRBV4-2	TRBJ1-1	TGTGCCAGCAGCCGGGACAGGGGGGGGTTCGCTGAAGCTTTCTTT	CASSRDRGGFAEAFF
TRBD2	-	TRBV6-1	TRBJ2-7	TGTGCCAGCAGTGAAGTCGCGGGAGGGGTTTACGAGCAGTACTTC	CASSEVAGGVYEQYF
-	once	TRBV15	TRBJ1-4	TGTGCCACCAGCAGAGATCCCATCACCCCGGCAACTAATGAAAAACTGTTTTTT	CATSRDPITPATNEKLFF
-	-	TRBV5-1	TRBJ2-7	TGCGCCAGCAGCGAGGACACCTCCTACGAGCAGTACTTC	CASSEDTSYEQYF
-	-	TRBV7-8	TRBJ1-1	TGTGCCAGCAGCTTTCCGGGGGACACTGAAGCTTTCTTT	CASSFPGDTEAFF
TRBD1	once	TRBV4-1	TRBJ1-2	TGCGCCAGCAGCCAAGGGATTACCGGGACAGTCTATGGCTACACCTTC	CASSQGITGTVYGYTF
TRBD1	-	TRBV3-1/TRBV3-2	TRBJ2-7	TGTGCCAGCAGCCAGAGTTGGGACAGGTGGAACTACGAGCAGTACTTC	CASSQSWDRWNYEQYF
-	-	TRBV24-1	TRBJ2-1	TGTGCCACCAGTGATTCGTCTAGTATCCTCAATGAGCAGTTCTTC	CATSDSSSILNEQFF